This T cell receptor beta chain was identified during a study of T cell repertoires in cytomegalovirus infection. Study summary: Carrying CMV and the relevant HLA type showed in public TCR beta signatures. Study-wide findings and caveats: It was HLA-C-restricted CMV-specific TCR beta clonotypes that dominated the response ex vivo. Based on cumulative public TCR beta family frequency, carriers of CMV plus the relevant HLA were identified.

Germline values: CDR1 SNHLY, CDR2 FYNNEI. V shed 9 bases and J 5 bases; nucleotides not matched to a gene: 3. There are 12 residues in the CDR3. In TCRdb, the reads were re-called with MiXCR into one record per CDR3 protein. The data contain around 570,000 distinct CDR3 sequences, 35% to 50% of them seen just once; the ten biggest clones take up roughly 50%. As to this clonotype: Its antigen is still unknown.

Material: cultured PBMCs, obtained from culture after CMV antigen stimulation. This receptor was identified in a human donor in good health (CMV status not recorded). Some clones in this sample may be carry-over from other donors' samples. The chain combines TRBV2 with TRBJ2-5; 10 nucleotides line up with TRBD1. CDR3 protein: CASRTGGETQYF. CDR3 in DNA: TGTGCCAGTCGGACAGGGGGGGAGACCCAGTACTTC.